The next 26 T cell receptor beta chains were all read from a single sample in a study of T cell changes during pregnancy in multiple sclerosis. Clones were read by immunoSEQ multiplex PCR, and TCRdb kept only the in-frame ones, dropping some. Among some 47,000 clones listed, roughly 91% were seen once. This specimen was CD8+ T cells from peripheral blood mononuclear cells, taken after pregnancy. The receptor set was obtained from a female donor in good health, enrolled as a control in a pregnancy study.

In the case of this clone: Other DNA sequences from this sample encode an identical CDR3 as well. V and J are TRBV5-1 and TRBJ2-3; weak D call: TRBD2 (5 bases). Germline V gene data show CDR1 as SGHRS and CDR2 as YFSETQ. This CDR3 region has 14 residues. Trimming took 7 bases from V and 1 from J, leaving 13 bases between them. The CDR3 region has the DNA TGCGCCAGCGCCGGGATCGTGGGCACAGATACGCAGTATTTT. It codes for CASAGIVGTDTQYF.

The V gene is TRBV7-8, the J gene TRBJ1-4; 8 positions agree with TRBD1. The CDR3 sequence is 14 residues long. With 5 bases clipped from V and 8 bases from J, the junction kept 7 bases outside the gene matches. Germline V lookup: CDR1 SGHVS, CDR2 FQNEAQ. The CDR3 nucleotides are TGTGCCAGCAGCCCAGGACAGGGTAACGAAAAACTGTTTTTT. It encodes CASSPGQGNEKLFF.

The rearrangement uses TRBV6-1 and TRBJ2-3; no clear D gene. Trimming stripped 2 bases from V and 0 bases from J, with 6 bases between. The CDR3 has 14 amino acids. The V gene's germline CDR1 is MNHNS and CDR2 SASEGT. The CDR3 here is CASSEQASTDTQYF. The CDR3 DNA follows: TGTGCCAGCAGTGAACAGGCAAGCACAGATACGCAGTATTTT.

The chain is built from TRBV15 and TRBJ2-2; tentatively, D is TRBD2 (6 bases). The CDR3 runs 13 residues. Per germline, CDR1 LNHNV and CDR2 YYDKDF (reference sequence). V was pared by 3 bases and J by 8 bases, with 10 bases between. This CDR3 is CATSREGGGELFF. Written as DNA, the CDR3 is TGTGCCACCAGCAGGGAGGGCGGGGGGGAGCTGTTTTTT.

The chain links TRBV28 to TRBJ2-1, with 10 bases fitting TRBD1. In germline, CDR1 is MDHEN, CDR2 SYDVKM. With V trimmed by 6 bases and J by 5 bases, 4 bases remained unmatched. The CDR3 consists of 14 residues. The CDR3: CASSSGTGDNEQFF. The CDR3 DNA reads TGTGCCAGCAGCTCCGGGACAGGGGACAATGAGCAGTTCTTC.

The chain links TRBV28 to TRBJ1-4; 7 bases match TRBD1. J gave up 7 bases and V 10 bases, and 12 bases lay outside the gene matches. The CDR3 covers 14 residues. The germline gives CDR1 MDHEN, CDR2 SYDVKM. CDR3 amino acids: CATAAGGGGEKLFF. CDR3 DNA sequence: TGTGCCACCGCCGCGGGAGGGGGCGGTGAAAAACTGTTTTTT. The variable domain in full, completed from reference TRBV28 and TRBJ1-4, reads DVKVTQSSRYLVKRTGEKVFLECVQDMDHENMFWYRQDPGLGLRLIYFSYDVKMKEKGDIPEGYSVSREKKERFSLILESASTNQTSMYLCATAAGGGGEKLFFGSGTQLSVL.

The chain joins TRBV5-3 to TRBJ2-1; TRBD2 is a possible D gene (7 bases). TRBV5-3 is an ORF; its function is uncertain. CDR3 length equals 20 residues. The germline V and J ends were trimmed by 0 bases and 0 bases, with 22 bases remaining between them. For the CDR3, the DNA is TGTGCCAGAAGCTTGGCACGGGGGGCAGGGGCGCGGAGCTCCTACAATGAGCAGTTCTTC. Amino acid sequence: CARSLARGAGARSSYNEQFF.

V is TRBV10-3 and J is TRBJ2-5; possibly TRBD2 for D (5 bases). The germline V gene encodes CDR1 ENHRY and CDR2 SYGVKD. CDR3 length equals 16 residues. The germline V and J ends were trimmed by 0 bases and 3 bases, with 14 bases remaining between them. CDR3 sequence reads: CAISESTESGEETQYF. The CDR3 DNA sequence: TGTGCCATCAGTGAGTCGACTGAGTCCGGGGAAGAGACCCAGTACTTC.

The gene calls are TRBV2 and TRBJ1-2, with D maybe TRBD1 (6 bases). Germline values: CDR1 SNHLY, CDR2 FYNNEI. The CDR3 is made up of 14 amino acids. V gave up 5 bases and J gave up 4 bases, with 14 bases separating them. The CDR3 sequence: CASSYREDRYGYTF. The CDR3 DNA follows: TGTGCCAGCAGTTACAGGGAAGATCGCTATGGCTACACCTTC. Full variable domain (rest looked up from reference TRBV2 and TRBJ1-2): EPEVTQTPSHQVTQMGQEVILRCVPISNHLYFYWYRQILGQKVEFLVSFYNNEISEKSEIFDDQFSVERPDGSNFTLKIRSTKLEDSAMYFCASSYREDRYGYTFGSGTRLTVV.

V usage is TRBV27 and J usage is TRBJ2-7; a possible D gene is TRBD2 (5 bases). CDR1 and CDR2 (germline): MNHEY, SMNVEV (reference sequence). This CDR3 is built from 13 residues. V dropped 6 bases and J dropped 3 bases, with 12 bases sitting between them. CDR3 DNA: TGTGCCAGCAGACTAGGAACGGACTACGAGCAGTACTTC. This sequence encodes CASRLGTDYEQYF.

This rearrangement joins TRBV12-5 to TRBJ2-5, with D hard to call. CDR3 size: 13 residues. Trimming took 5 bases from V and 4 from J, leaving 11 bases between them. Germline V gene lookup returns CDR1 LGHNT and CDR2 FRNRAP. This CDR3 reads CASGPRTGETQYF. CDR3 sequence (DNA): TGTGCTAGTGGTCCCCGCACGGGAGAGACCCAGTACTTC.

This clone was recorded only once. The chain uses TRBV2 and TRBJ2-5, with a possible D match to TRBD2 (6 bases). CDR3 length equals 14 residues. The V end lost 3 bases, the J end lost 1 base, and 9 bases lay between the germline ends. Germline assignment: CDR1 SNHLY and CDR2 FYNNEI. The CDR3 sequence: CASSERRGQETQYF. DNA of the CDR3: TGTGCCAGCAGTGAGCGGCGGGGCCAAGAGACCCAGTACTTC. Full variable domain (rest looked up from reference TRBV2 and TRBJ2-5): EPEVTQTPSHQVTQMGQEVILRCVPISNHLYFYWYRQILGQKVEFLVSFYNNEISEKSEIFDDQFSVERPDGSNFTLKIRSTKLEDSAMYFCASSERRGQETQYFGPGTRLLVL.

The CDR3 DNA follows: TGTGCCAGCAGCGTAACTAGCGGGGGGGCCGATGAGCAGTTCTTC. It specifies CASSVTSGGADEQFF. This sequence joins TRBV7-9 and TRBJ2-1; 13 bases match TRBD2. The CDR3 sequence is 15 residues long. Unmatched junction bases numbered 6, after V lost 5 bases and J lost 8 bases. Germline CDR1 and CDR2: SEHNR and FQNEAQ (reference sequence).

The chain employs TRBV27 and TRBJ1-4; 10 bases are a match to TRBD1. The length of the CDR3 is 16 residues. V lost 8 bases, J lost 8 bases, and 14 bases stayed unmatched. Germline V gene data show CDR1 as MNHEY and CDR2 as SMNVEV (reference sequence). CDR3 in amino acids: CASLSTGQGSEEKLFF. CDR3 DNA sequence: TGTGCCAGCTTATCAACGGGACAGGGGAGCGAGGAAAAACTGTTTTTT.

The genes are TRBV28 and TRBJ1-2; no firm D call. The CDR3 is 13 amino acids. V shed 3 bases and J shed 3 bases, with 8 bases lying between them. CDR1 and CDR2 (germline): MDHEN, SYDVKM. CDR3 protein: CASSFSRYYGYTF. CDR3 bases: TGTGCCAGCAGTTTTTCCCGGTACTATGGCTACACCTTC.

The V gene is TRBV27, the J gene TRBJ2-3, with D maybe TRBD2 (5 bases). V was pared by 6 bases and J by 3 bases, with 7 bases between. The V gene's germline CDR1 is MNHEY and CDR2 SMNVEV (reference sequence). This CDR3 contains 12 residues. Written as DNA, the CDR3 is TGTGCCAGCAGGGGAGATACAGATACGCAGTATTTT. It codes for CASRGDTDTQYF.

The chain recombines TRBV7-9 with TRBJ2-2, with 10 bases fitting TRBD1. The CDR3 length is 15 residues. V shed 4 bases, J shed 3 bases, and the junction held 2 bases outside the gene matches. Germline V gene lookup returns CDR1 SEHNR and CDR2 FQNEAQ (reference sequence). The CDR3 loop reads CASSSGTGDTGELFF. The DNA of the CDR3 is TGTGCCAGCAGCTCCGGGACAGGGGACACCGGGGAGCTGTTTTTT.

This rearrangement joins TRBV27 to TRBJ1-1; maybe TRBD1 (5 bases). V dropped 6 bases and J dropped 2 bases, with 13 bases sitting between them. CDR3 length: 14 residues. CDR1 is MNHEY, CDR2 SMNVEV, per germline (reference sequence). The CDR3, as DNA: TGTGCCAGCAGGTCGGGGGGGGGAAACACTGAAGCTTTCTTT. Its translation: CASRSGGGNTEAFF.

This clone was counted once. The CDR3 coding sequence is TGTGCCAGCAGCGGACAGGGGGCGGCTAACTATGGCTACACCTTC. This translates into CASSGQGAANYGYTF. This chain links TRBV28 with TRBJ1-2; TRBD1 agrees at 11 bases. The CDR3 loop spans 15 amino acids. Germline V CDR1 and CDR2: MDHEN, SYDVKM. The trim removed 6 bases at V and 0 bases at J, leaving 3 bases unmatched.

The J gene is TRBJ1-4, the V gene TRBV4-1; possible D gene TRBD1, 5 bases. CDR1 MGHRA and CDR2 YSYEKL come from the germline V gene. The CDR3 covers 16 residues. V gave up 1 base and J gave up 8 bases, with 17 bases separating them. The CDR3 here is CASSQGHGAGDEKLFF. In DNA, the CDR3 is TGCGCCAGCAGCCAAGGACACGGGGCGGGGGACGAAAAACTGTTTTTT.

The genes are TRBV6-1 and TRBJ1-1; 7 bases align to TRBD1. V lost 2 bases to trimming and J lost 4 bases; unmatched junction nucleotides: 4. CDR3 size: 14 residues. Germline CDR1 is MNHNS and CDR2 is SASEGT. CDR3 loop: CASSESPGGTEAFF. DNA of the CDR3: TGTGCCAGCAGTGAAAGTCCAGGGGGCACTGAAGCTTTCTTT.

The J gene is TRBJ1-1, the V gene TRBV5-4; D unresolved. Germline V gene lookup returns CDR1 SGHNT and CDR2 YYREEE (reference sequence). V lost 6 bases, J lost 0 bases, and 9 bases lay in between. This CDR3 spans 13 amino acids. The chain's CDR3 is CASTLGVNTEAFF. CDR3 in DNA: TGTGCCAGCACCCTCGGGGTGAACACTGAAGCTTTCTTT.

This sequence joins TRBV9 and TRBJ2-3, with TRBD2 matching over 10 bases. This CDR3 spans 17 amino acids. The junction had 9 bases not matched to a gene; V was cut back by 3 bases and J by 2 bases. CDR1 SGDLS and CDR2 YYNGEE come from the germline V gene. CDR3 DNA: TGTGCCAGCAGCGGACCTGTAGCGGGGGGCCACACAGATACGCAGTATTTT. Translation gives CASSGPVAGGHTDTQYF.

Only a few counts were recorded for this clone. The CDR3, as DNA: TGTGCCAGCACCCTGACAGGTCCCCTCCACTTT. Translating it yields CASTLTGPLHF. The J gene is TRBJ1-6, the V gene TRBV28, with D perhaps TRBD1 (6 bases). The V gene lost 7 bases and the J gene lost 13 bases, with 11 bases spanning the gap. This CDR3 comprises 11 residues. Germline V gene sequence: CDR1 MDHEN, CDR2 SYDVKM. Full variable domain (remainder filled in from reference TRBV28 and TRBJ1-6): DVKVTQSSRYLVKRTGEKVFLECVQDMDHENMFWYRQDPGLGLRLIYFSYDVKMKEKGDIPEGYSVSREKKERFSLILESASTNQTSMYLCASTLTGPLHFGNGTRLTVT.

Of note for this clone: Other DNA sequences in this specimen translate into the identical CDR3. The chain combines TRBV2 with TRBJ1-2; 7 bases match TRBD1. Germline CDR1 SNHLY, CDR2 FYNNEI. The ends lost 7 bases at V and 7 bases at J; junction bases unmatched: 18. The CDR3 spans 16 residues. CDR3 DNA sequence: TGTGCCAGCACGGGCGCAGGGGGGACGGGATTTTGTGGCTACACCTTC. Translation: CASTGAGGTGFCGYTF.

The chain is built from TRBV7-9 and TRBJ2-7, with D maybe TRBD1 (5 bases). The V and J ends lost 4 bases and 0 bases respectively, with 13 bases between them. This CDR3 is built from 15 residues. The V gene's germline CDR1 is SEHNR and CDR2 FQNEAQ (reference sequence). CDR3 in DNA: TGTGCCAGCAGCTCCGGACACTCAATCTCCTACGAGCAGTACTTC. Protein product: CASSSGHSISYEQYF.